The sequence of this T cell receptor (beta chain) was determined in a study of T cells in Graves' hyperthyroidism and ophthalmopathy. Study details: Any treatment followed the collection of peripheral blood at initial diagnosis.

The definition of stable Graves' hyperthyroidism was no ophthalmopathy progression within 18 months. General study results and limits: Blood samples included most of the expanded thyroid clonotypes exceeding 0.001. From stable hyperthyroidism, ophthalmopathy was set apart by a 13 V-J model.

J gave up 6 bases and V 4 bases, and 7 bases lay outside the gene matches. Germline V lookup: CDR1 SGDLS, CDR2 YYNGEE. The CDR3 extends over 14 amino acids. Amplification of TCR beta CDR3 regions was performed using RNA transcripts as template. The HTBI primer set was used in a first-round RT-PCR of the TCR CDR3. TCRdb called the multiplex PCR reads again in MiXCR, with one record for every CDR3 protein. This sample has around 350,000 distinct CDR3 sequences; approximately 20% occur once, and the top ten carry roughly 3.5%. In its sample, this clonotype was seen many times. The target antigen is unknown.

The chain uses TRBV9 and TRBJ2-7, with 10 positions matching TRBD2. Sequencing input: blood. The receptor's source is a woman between 18 and 29 years old with Graves' hyperthyroidism. The CDR3 coding sequence is TGTGCCAGCAGCTCTAGCGGGGGCCTTCGCGAGCAGTACTTC. Translated: CASSSSGGLREQYF.